Each of the 16 T cell receptor beta chains below was sequenced from the same sample in a study of T cells in Graves' hyperthyroidism and ophthalmopathy. From RNA transcripts, TCR beta CDR3 regions were amplified. RT-PCR in the first round (using the HTBI primer set) targeted the TCR CDR3. One entry per CDR3 protein, called by TCRdb with MiXCR from the multiplex PCR reads. The data contain about 560,000 distinct CDR3 sequences, around 15% of them singletons. Sequenced: blood. These receptors all come from a woman aged 18-30 years with Graves' hyperthyroidism.

This clonotype was picked up many times. The V call is TRBV24-1, the J call TRBJ1-2, with a tentative D call TRBD1 (5 bases). Germline V lookup: CDR1 KGHDR, CDR2 SFDVKD. V lost 1 base to trimming and J lost 4 bases, with 9 bases between them. The CDR3 contains 14 residues. The CDR3 region is CATSDFKQVYGYTF. The DNA for the CDR3 is TGTGCCACCAGTGATTTCAAACAGGTCTATGGCTACACCTTC.

This clonotype was counted ten times or more. For the CDR3, the DNA is TGTGCCAGCAGCTACGGGCTTAGGCGAACAGACTACGAGCAGTACTTC. This encodes CASSYGLRRTDYEQYF. This chain joins TRBV7-9 and TRBJ2-7, with no clear D. Deletions cut 4 bases from V and 3 bases from J, with 19 bases between. From germline, CDR1 is SEHNR and CDR2 FQNEAQ (reference sequence). This CDR3 spans 16 amino acids.

This clonotype has at least ten counts. V and J are TRBV20-1 and TRBJ2-3; 12 bases line up with TRBD2. Germline V gene lookup returns CDR1 DFQATT and CDR2 SNEGSKA (reference sequence). The V segment lost 1 base and the J segment 3 bases; nucleotides outside the gene matches: 2. The CDR3 spans 15 residues. The CDR3 DNA follows: TGCAGTGCTAGAGGGACTAGCGGGAAGACAGATACGCAGTATTTT. This sequence encodes CSARGTSGKTDTQYF.

This clonotype was recorded many times. This sequence joins TRBV29-1 and TRBJ1-1; 9 bases align to TRBD1. Trimming at V came to 7 bases and at J to 5 bases, leaving 5 bases not matched to a gene. The germline gives CDR1 SQVTM, CDR2 ANQGSEA. This CDR3 is built from 12 residues. The CDR3 spells CSGDRGITEAFF. The CDR3 nucleotides are TGCAGCGGTGACAGGGGGATAACTGAAGCTTTCTTT.

This clonotype was counted between two and nine times. The chain joins TRBV2 to TRBJ2-4; TRBD2 matches at 8 bases. This CDR3 spans 16 amino acids. The V and J ends lost 5 bases and 0 bases, in that order; junction bases with no gene match: 6. Germline loops: CDR1 SNHLY, CDR2 FYNNEI. CDR3 nucleotides: TGTGCCAGCAGTCCCCAGACTAGCGAAGCCAAAAACATTCAGTACTTC. Its translation is CASSPQTSEAKNIQYF.

The rearrangement links TRBV5-1 to TRBJ1-6; TRBD1 is a possible D gene (6 bases). CDR1 is SGHRS and CDR2 is YFSETQ in the germline V gene. This CDR3 is 14 amino acids long. Trimming took off 4 bases at V and 7 bases at J, with 12 bases between the two ends. The CDR3 DNA reads as TGCGCCAGCAGCAAGGGGACACCAAATTCACCCCTCCACTTT. Protein product: CASSKGTPNSPLHF.

This clonotype was found many times. The V and J genes are TRBV6-4 and TRBJ1-6; 10 bases are a match to TRBD1. The CDR3 is made up of 15 amino acids. Trimming removed 6 bases from V and 9 bases from J; junction bases left unmatched: 8. In germline, CDR1 is MRHNA, CDR2 SNTAGT. The CDR3 DNA follows: TGTGCCAGCAGGCAAACCGGGACAGGGGCTTCACCCCTCCACTTT. Amino acid sequence: CASRQTGTGASPLHF.

V is TRBV5-5 and J is TRBJ1-2; possibly TRBD1 for D (6 bases). The V and J ends lost 5 bases and 5 bases respectively, with 13 bases between them. Germline V gene sequence: CDR1 SGHKS, CDR2 YYEKEE (reference sequence). This CDR3 comprises 13 residues. CDR3 loop: CASSQTGQYGYTF. Written as DNA, the CDR3 is TGTGCCAGCAGTCAGACCGGACAGTATGGCTACACCTTC.

This chain connects TRBV7-2 to TRBJ2-5; D might be TRBD1 or TRBD2, each matching 6 bases. The CDR3 loop spans 17 amino acids. V was pared by 4 bases and J by 2 bases, with 20 bases between. Germline loops: CDR1 SGHTA, CDR2 FQGNSA. CDR3: CASSWEVRDTMQETQYF. The CDR3 DNA reads as TGTGCCAGCAGCTGGGAGGTCCGGGACACCATGCAAGAGACCCAGTACTTC.

This clonotype has a count of ten or more. The V gene is TRBV7-2, the J gene TRBJ2-3; D is possibly TRBD2 (5 bases). V dropped 0 bases and J dropped 4 bases, with 14 bases sitting between them. The CDR3 spans 16 residues. Germline CDR1 reads SGHTA; CDR2 reads FQGNSA. The CDR3 is CASSLATARGADTQYF. DNA for the CDR3: TGTGCCAGCAGCTTAGCCACGGCCCGGGGAGCAGATACGCAGTATTTT.

This clonotype has only a few counts. The chain couples TRBV9 to TRBJ2-7; TRBD2 agrees at 7 bases. The CDR3 runs 15 residues. Per the germline V gene, CDR1 is SGDLS and CDR2 is YYNGEE. V shed 0 bases, J shed 6 bases, and the junction held 9 bases outside the gene matches. CDR3 nucleotide sequence: TGTGCCAGCAGCGTAGTCGGGCGGGAGCACTCCGAGCAGTACTTC. Amino acids: CASSVVGREHSEQYF.

This clonotype was observed at least ten times. The chain couples TRBV24-1 to TRBJ2-3; a weak D match, TRBD2 (5 bases). Trimming shortened V by 0 bases and J by 2 bases, and 8 bases separated the two germline ends. CDR3 length: 15 amino acids. Germline V gene sequence: CDR1 KGHDR, CDR2 SFDVKD. The CDR3 DNA sequence: TGTGCCACCAGTGATTTGGCGGGCGACACAGATACGCAGTATTTT. Its protein product is CATSDLAGDTDTQYF.

This clonotype was seen a handful of times. V and J are TRBV7-2 and TRBJ1-3; 9 bases agree with TRBD1. Trimming took 1 base from V and 3 from J; bases not matched to a gene: 4. The germline gives CDR1 SGHTA, CDR2 FQGNSA. There are 16 residues in the CDR3. The CDR3 coding sequence is TGTGCCAGCAGCTTAGTGGGACAGGGATTTGGAAACACCATATATTTT. Its protein is CASSLVGQGFGNTIYF.

The sample holds a few counts of this clonotype. The CDR3 coding sequence is TGCAGTGCTAGGGCCCGGGGAGCTTTCTTT. It translates to CSARARGAFF. The chain uses TRBV20-1 and TRBJ1-1; D is undetermined. Germline V lookup: CDR1 DFQATT, CDR2 SNEGSKA (reference sequence). V was cut by 3 bases and J by 10 bases, with 9 bases left in between. The CDR3 covers 10 residues.

This clonotype was seen a handful of times. A much larger clone differs by one base, so this may be a read error. The rearrangement links TRBV11-2 to TRBJ2-5; TRBD2 might be the D (6 bases). The CDR3 length is 16 residues. Per the germline V gene, CDR1 is SGHAT and CDR2 is FQNNGV. CDR3 nucleotide sequence: TGTACCAGCAGCCCCGGCGGGACCCCCCTCCAAGAGACCCAGTACTTC. Encoded protein: CTSSPGGTPLQETQYF. The full variable domain, rest sourced from reference TRBV11-2 and TRBJ2-5, is EAGVAQSPRYKIIEKRQSVAFWCNPISGHATLYWYQQILGQGPKLLIQFQNNGVVDDSQLPKDRFSAERLKGVDSTLKIQPAKLEDSAVYLCTSSPGGTPLQETQYFGPGTRLLVL.

This clonotype was seen many times. V and J are TRBV12-3 or TRBV12-4 and TRBJ2-7; no clear D gene. The CDR3 has 14 amino acids. The ends were cut back, 1 base at V and 3 bases at J, with 10 bases in the middle. The CDR3 nucleotides read TGTGCCAGCAGTTTAGGGGATTCCGGCTACGAGCAGTACTTC. Protein product: CASSLGDSGYEQYF.